This TCR beta chain was documented in a study of T cell repertoires in cytomegalovirus infection. Across the whole study: Used in the study were CMV epitopes, some recently identified and HLA-C-restricted, others well-studied and HLA-B-restricted. Public TCR beta signature analysis indicated the presence of both CMV infection and matching HLA type. Study-level points and caveats: Identification of carriers of CMV plus the relevant HLA was achieved through cumulative public TCR beta family frequency.

As concerns this clonotype: Antigen unknown.

Each CDR3 protein gets one entry after TCRdb re-called the reads with MiXCR. The sample yields roughly 990,000 distinct CDR3 sequences, around a third seen once. V lost 5 bases, J lost 0 bases, and 13 bases lay in between. Germline CDR1 reads SGHTA; CDR2 reads FQGTGA. This CDR3 is built from 15 residues. The material sequenced was cultured CD8+ T cells from PBMCs, taken from culture after CMV antigen stimulation. This TCR came from a human donor in good health (CMV status not recorded). Some clones in this sample may be carry-over from other donors' samples. The chain carries TRBV7-3 and TRBJ1-1; D possibly corresponds to TRBD1 (6 bases). Written as DNA, the CDR3 is TGTGCCAGCAGCGCCAATACAGGGATGAACACTGAAGCTTTCTTT. This codes for CASSANTGMNTEAFF.